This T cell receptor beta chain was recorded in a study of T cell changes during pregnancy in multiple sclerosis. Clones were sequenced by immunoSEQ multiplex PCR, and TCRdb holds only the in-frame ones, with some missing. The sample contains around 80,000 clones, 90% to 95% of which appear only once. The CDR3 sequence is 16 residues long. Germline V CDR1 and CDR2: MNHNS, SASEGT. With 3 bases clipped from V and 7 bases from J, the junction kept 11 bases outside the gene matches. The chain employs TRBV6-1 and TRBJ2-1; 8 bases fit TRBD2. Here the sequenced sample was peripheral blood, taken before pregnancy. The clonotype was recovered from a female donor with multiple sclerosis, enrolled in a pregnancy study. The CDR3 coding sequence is TGTGCCAGCAGTGATGAGGACGGGGGGGGTGGGAATGAGCAGTTCTTC. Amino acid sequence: CASSDEDGGGGNEQFF.